Following are 7 T cell receptor beta chains from one sample sequenced in a study of shared T cell receptors in the human thymus. TCRdb keeps only in-frame clones here, not all; method: immunoSEQ multiplex PCR. The table lists roughly 550,000 clones, about four fifths of them singletons. This sample was shared with a second study, whose subject was human thymus T cells.

Sequencing used thymocytes. All receptors derive from a boy younger than two with a congenital heart defect.

The genes are TRBV4-3 and TRBJ2-1; 7 bases are a match to TRBD1. The CDR3 totals 20 residues. Germline V gene lookup returns CDR1 LGHNA and CDR2 YSLEER. V was clipped by 3 bases and J by 0 bases; unmatched bases: 17. The CDR3 spells CASSHFGTATLGSSYNEQFF. CDR3 DNA: TGCGCCAGCAGCCACTTCGGGACAGCGACTTTGGGGAGCTCCTACAATGAGCAGTTCTTC.

This clone came up once. V is TRBV4-1 and J is TRBJ2-7; a weak D match, TRBD2 (6 bases). The CDR3 consists of 17 residues. The V gene lost 4 bases and the J gene lost 0 bases, with 19 bases spanning the gap. Looked up from germline, CDR1 is MGHRA and CDR2 is YSYEKL. CDR3 DNA sequence: TGCGCCAGCAGCCGCGTCAGGCGGGGTCCTAGCTCCTACGAGCAGTACTTC. Amino acid sequence: CASSRVRRGPSSYEQYF.

The genes are TRBV30 and TRBJ1-1; D is possibly TRBD1 (6 bases). The germline V gene encodes CDR1 GTSNPN and CDR2 SVGIG (reference sequence). The CDR3 runs to 11 residues. V lost 4 bases, J lost 5 bases, and 8 bases lay in between. CDR3 coding DNA: TGTGCCTGGAAAGGGGGTACTGAAGCTTTCTTT. Residues: CAWKGGTEAFF. Full variable domain (outside the CDR3, taken from reference TRBV30 and TRBJ1-1): SQTIHQWPATLVQPVGSPLSLECTVEGTSNPNLYWYRQAAGRGLQLLFYSVGIGQISSEVPQNLSASRPQDRQFILSSKKLLLSDSGFYLCAWKGGTEAFFGQGTRLTVV.

The J gene is TRBJ1-1, the V gene TRBV7-2; no reliable D call. V was cut by 4 bases and J by 0 bases, with 15 bases left in between. The V gene's germline CDR1 is SGHTA and CDR2 FQGNSA. The CDR3 runs 16 residues. The CDR3 region has the DNA TGTGCCAGCAGCTCCGGCGAGAGGGTTCTGAACACTGAAGCTTTCTTT. Protein sequence: CASSSGERVLNTEAFF.

The chain carries TRBV11-2 and TRBJ2-3; 7 bases line up with TRBD2. Trimming took 4 bases from V and 1 from J; bases not matched to a gene: 5. Per germline, CDR1 SGHAT and CDR2 FQNNGV. The CDR3 sequence is 15 residues long. CDR3 DNA sequence: TGTGCCAGCAGCTCCGAGAGCGGGGGCACAGATACGCAGTATTTT. Its translation: CASSSESGGTDTQYF.

CDR3 region: CATSRDENRVNEKLFF. CDR3 in DNA: TGTGCCACCAGCAGAGATGAGAACAGGGTTAATGAAAAACTGTTTTTT. The chain uses TRBV15 and TRBJ1-4; D is possibly TRBD1 (6 bases). The CDR3 runs 16 residues. Per germline, CDR1 LNHNV and CDR2 YYDKDF (reference sequence). The germline V and J ends were trimmed by 0 bases and 4 bases, with 12 bases remaining between them.

This clone has a single count. The chain recombines TRBV27 with TRBJ1-5; tentative D call: TRBD1 (5 bases). In germline, CDR1 is MNHEY, CDR2 SMNVEV (reference sequence). The CDR3 runs to 13 residues. Trimming took 2 bases from V and 6 from J, leaving 8 bases between them. CDR3 coding DNA: TGTGCCAGCAGTTTAAGGGGCAGTCAGCCCCAGCATTTT. Its protein product is CASSLRGSQPQHF.